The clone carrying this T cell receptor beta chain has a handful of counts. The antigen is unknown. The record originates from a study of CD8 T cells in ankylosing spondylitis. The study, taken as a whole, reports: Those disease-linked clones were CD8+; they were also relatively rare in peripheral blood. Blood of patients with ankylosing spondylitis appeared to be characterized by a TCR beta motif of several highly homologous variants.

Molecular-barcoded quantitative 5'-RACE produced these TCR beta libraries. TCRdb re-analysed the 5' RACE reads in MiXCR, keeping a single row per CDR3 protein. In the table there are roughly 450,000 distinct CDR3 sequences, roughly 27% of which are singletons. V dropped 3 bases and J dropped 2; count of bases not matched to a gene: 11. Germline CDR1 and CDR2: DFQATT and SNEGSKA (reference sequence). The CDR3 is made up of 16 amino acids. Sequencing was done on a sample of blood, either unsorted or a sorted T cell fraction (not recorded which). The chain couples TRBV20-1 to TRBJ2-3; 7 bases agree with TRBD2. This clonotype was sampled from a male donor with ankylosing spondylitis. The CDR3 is CSASLLGTIYTDTQYF. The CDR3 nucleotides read TGCAGTGCTAGTCTTCTGGGGACTATATACACAGATACGCAGTATTTT.